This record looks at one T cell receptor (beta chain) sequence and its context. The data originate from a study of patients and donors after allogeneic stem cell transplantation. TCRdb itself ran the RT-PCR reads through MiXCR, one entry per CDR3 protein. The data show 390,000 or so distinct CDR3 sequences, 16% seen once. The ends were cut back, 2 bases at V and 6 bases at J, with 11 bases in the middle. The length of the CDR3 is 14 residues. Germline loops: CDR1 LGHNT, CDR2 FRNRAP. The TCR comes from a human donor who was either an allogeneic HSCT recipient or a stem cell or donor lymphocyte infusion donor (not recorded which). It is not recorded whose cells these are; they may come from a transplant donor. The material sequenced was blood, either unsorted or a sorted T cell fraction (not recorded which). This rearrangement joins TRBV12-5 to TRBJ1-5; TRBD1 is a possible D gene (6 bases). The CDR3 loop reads CASGLIAGAQPQHF. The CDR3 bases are TGTGCTAGTGGTTTGATAGCAGGGGCTCAGCCCCAGCATTTT.